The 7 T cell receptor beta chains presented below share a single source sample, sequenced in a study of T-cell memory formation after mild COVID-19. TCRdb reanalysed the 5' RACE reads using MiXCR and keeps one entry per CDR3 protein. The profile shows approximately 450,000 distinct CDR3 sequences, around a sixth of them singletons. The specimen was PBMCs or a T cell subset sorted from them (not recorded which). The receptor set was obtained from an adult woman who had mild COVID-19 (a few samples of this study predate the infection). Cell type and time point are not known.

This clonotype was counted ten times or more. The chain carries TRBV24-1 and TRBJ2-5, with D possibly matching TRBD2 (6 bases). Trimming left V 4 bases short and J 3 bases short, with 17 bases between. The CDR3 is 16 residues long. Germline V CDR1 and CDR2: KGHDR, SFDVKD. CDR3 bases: TGTGCCACCAGTGACCGGGGGACCCGATTCGAAGAGACCCAGTACTTC. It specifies CATSDRGTRFEETQYF.

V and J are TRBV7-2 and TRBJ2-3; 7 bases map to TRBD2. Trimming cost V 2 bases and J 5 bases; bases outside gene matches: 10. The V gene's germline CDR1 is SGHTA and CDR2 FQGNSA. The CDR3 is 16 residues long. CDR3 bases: TGTGCCAGCAGCTTACAGGGCGGGAGCCGGAGAGATACGCAGTATTTT. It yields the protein CASSLQGGSRRDTQYF.

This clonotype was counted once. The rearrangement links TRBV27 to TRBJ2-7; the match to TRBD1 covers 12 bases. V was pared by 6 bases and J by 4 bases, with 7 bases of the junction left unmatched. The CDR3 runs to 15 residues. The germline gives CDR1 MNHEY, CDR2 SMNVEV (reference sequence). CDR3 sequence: CASRLRGQGAYEQYF. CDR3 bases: TGTGCCAGCAGGTTACGGGGACAGGGGGCTTACGAGCAGTACTTC.

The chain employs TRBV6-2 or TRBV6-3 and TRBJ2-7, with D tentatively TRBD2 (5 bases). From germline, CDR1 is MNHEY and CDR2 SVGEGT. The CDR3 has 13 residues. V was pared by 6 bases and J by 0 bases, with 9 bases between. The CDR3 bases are TGTGCCAGCAGCCGAGCGGTCTCCTACGAGCAGTACTTC. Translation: CASSRAVSYEQYF.

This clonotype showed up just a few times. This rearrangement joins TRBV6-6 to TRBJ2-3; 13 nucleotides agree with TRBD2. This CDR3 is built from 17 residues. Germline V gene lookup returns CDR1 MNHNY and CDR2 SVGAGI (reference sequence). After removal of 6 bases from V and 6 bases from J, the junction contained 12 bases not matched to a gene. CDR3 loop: CASRRLAGGLLFDTQYF. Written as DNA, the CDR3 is TGTGCCAGCAGGAGACTAGCGGGGGGCCTGCTTTTTGATACGCAGTATTTT.

Written as DNA, the CDR3 is TGTGCCAGCACGGAGGGGGCGTCCTACAATGAGCAGTTCTTC. Its protein product is CASTEGASYNEQFF. This chain uses TRBV2 with TRBJ2-1, with TRBD1 as a possible D gene (7 bases). CDR1 and CDR2 from the germline V gene are SNHLY and FYNNEI. Trimming stripped 7 bases from V and 1 base from J, with 11 bases between. The CDR3 runs to 14 residues.

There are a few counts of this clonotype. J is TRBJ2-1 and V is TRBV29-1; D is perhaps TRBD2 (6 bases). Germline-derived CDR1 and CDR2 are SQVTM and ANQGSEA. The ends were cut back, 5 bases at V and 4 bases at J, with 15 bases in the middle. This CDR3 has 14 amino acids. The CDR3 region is CSVRWDFAYNEQFF. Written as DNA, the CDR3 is TGCAGCGTTAGATGGGACTTTGCGTACAATGAGCAGTTCTTC.